The source of this T cell receptor beta chain is a study of T-cell reconstitution after alpha-beta-depleted transplantation in children. Preparing the TCRbeta library involved the use of unique molecular identifiers. TCRdb re-derived calls from the PCR reads in MiXCR, one entry per CDR3 protein. The sample shows 670,000 or so distinct CDR3 sequences, around 14% of them seen only once. Concerning this clonotype itself: Its antigen is currently unknown.

General study points: It was newly produced T cells that mostly accounted for T-cell counts and diversity one year after transplant. Expanded clones from the graft, numbering several hundred, reportedly supplied alpha-beta T cells about two months after transplant. Recipient T cells and thymic progenitors that survived were the source of the high TCRbeta diversity seen at day 60 in some patients.

The receptor comes from a girl aged 2-15 years with congenital amegakaryocytic thrombocytopenia, due to receive a stem cell transplant. Sample: PBMCs, taken before TCRalphabeta/CD19-depleted stem cell transplant.

The chain's CDR3 is CAISAAEGTDTQYF. The CDR3, as DNA: TGTGCCATCAGTGCAGCGGAGGGCACAGATACGCAGTATTTT. The chain has TRBV10-3 and TRBJ2-3; TRBD2 is a possible D gene (5 bases). CDR3 length: 14 residues. The germline V gene encodes CDR1 ENHRY and CDR2 SYGVKD. The V end lost 4 bases, the J end lost 1 base, and 9 bases lay between the germline ends.